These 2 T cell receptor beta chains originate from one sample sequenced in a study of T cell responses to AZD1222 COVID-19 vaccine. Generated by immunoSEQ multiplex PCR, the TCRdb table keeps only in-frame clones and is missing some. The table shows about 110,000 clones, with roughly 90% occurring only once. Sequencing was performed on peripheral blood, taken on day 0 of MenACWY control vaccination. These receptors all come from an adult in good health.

CDR3 amino acids: CASSQDWGDNYGYTF. The CDR3 nucleotides read TGTGCCAGCAGCCAAGATTGGGGGGATAACTATGGCTACACCTTC. This chain links TRBV3-1 (or the pseudogene TRBV3-2) with TRBJ1-2, with a possible D match to TRBD1 (5 bases). CDR1 is LGHDT and CDR2 is YNNKEL in the germline V gene (reference sequence). The CDR3 contains 15 residues. Deletions cut 0 bases from V and 1 base from J, with 9 bases between.

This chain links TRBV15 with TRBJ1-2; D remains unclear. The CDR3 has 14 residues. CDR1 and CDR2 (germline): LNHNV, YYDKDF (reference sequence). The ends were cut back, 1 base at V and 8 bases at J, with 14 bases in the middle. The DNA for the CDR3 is TGTGCCACCAGCAGAGTCTGGGTTGGGCAGGGCTACACCTTC. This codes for CATSRVWVGQGYTF.